The 31 T cell receptor beta chains reported below all come from one sample, sequenced in a study of vaccination and CD4 T cells after COVID-19. What these receptors recognize is not known. Cultured CD4+ T cell DNA underwent sequencing with the Oncomine TCR Beta short-read assay. TCRdb independently ran MiXCR on the PCR reads; one entry per CDR3 protein. The sample yields some 14,000 distinct CDR3 sequences, 30% seen once. Treatment here: roughly 10-day PBMC culture with coronavirus spike peptide pools or control peptides (ViraFEST assay). Sequenced material: cultured CD4+ T cells from blood. The receptor set was obtained from a human donor with COVID-19.

The chain couples TRBV27 to TRBJ2-6, with TRBD1 identical over 7 bases. V trimming: 3 bases; J trimming: 2 bases; junction bases outside the gene matches: 7. This CDR3 is 17 amino acids long. Germline V gene lookup returns CDR1 MNHEY and CDR2 SMNVEV (reference sequence). The CDR3 spells CASSLLQTGAGANVLTF. DNA of the CDR3: TGTGCCAGCAGTTTGTTACAAACAGGGGCTGGGGCCAACGTCCTGACTTTC.

This clonotype was seen more than once but under ten times. The chain links TRBV7-3 to TRBJ2-3, with 15 bases fitting TRBD2. Germline loops: CDR1 SGHTA, CDR2 FQGTGA. The CDR3 runs to 15 residues. V lost 5 bases to trimming and J lost 12 bases; unmatched junction nucleotides: 9. The chain's CDR3 is CASSGGLAGGLTQYF. DNA for the CDR3: TGTGCCAGCAGCGGGGGACTAGCGGGGGGCCTGACACAGTATTTT.

The V gene is TRBV19, the J gene TRBJ2-7, with TRBD1 matching 10 bases. Looked up from germline, CDR1 is LNHDA and CDR2 is SQIVND (reference sequence). The ends lost 3 bases at V and 0 bases at J; junction bases unmatched: 5. The CDR3 spans 16 residues. The DNA for the CDR3 is TGTGCCAGTAGTATCTTCAGGACAGGGGGCTCCTACGAGCAGTACTTC. This gives the protein CASSIFRTGGSYEQYF.

Here the CDR3 DNA reads TGCGCCAGCAGCTTGGGGACCCGGGACAATGAGCAGTTCTTC. Encoded protein: CASSLGTRDNEQFF. V gene TRBV5-1 combines with J gene TRBJ2-1, with D uncertain. Per the germline V gene, CDR1 is SGHRS and CDR2 is YFSETQ. Trimming removed 0 bases at V and 5 bases at J, with 9 bases between. The CDR3 is 14 residues long.

The genes are TRBV12-3 or TRBV12-4 and TRBJ1-1; no reliable D call. The V end lost 5 bases, the J end lost 4 bases, and 17 bases lay between the germline ends. The CDR3 runs 15 residues. The CDR3 coding sequence is TGTGCCAGCAGTCCCCGATTAGGGATGGGCACTGAAGCTTTCTTT. Its protein product is CASSPRLGMGTEAFF.

CDR3 amino acids: CASSGRTGGPTDTQYF. CDR3 nucleotide sequence: TGTGCCAGCAGCGGGCGGACAGGGGGCCCCACAGATACGCAGTATTTT. The V call is TRBV7-2, the J call TRBJ2-3; 11 bases line up with TRBD1. This CDR3 has 16 amino acids. Germline trimming cut 5 bases from V and 2 bases from J; bases unmatched to any gene: 6. Germline CDR1 is SGHTA and CDR2 is FQGNSA. The entire variable domain, with the rest obtained from reference TRBV7-2 and TRBJ2-3, is as follows: GAGVSQSPSNKVTEKGKDVELRCDPISGHTALYWYRQSLGQGLEFLIYFQGNSAPDKSGLPSDRFSAERTGGSVSTLTIQRTQQEDSAVYLCASSGRTGGPTDTQYFGPGTRLTVL.

This sequence joins TRBV5-1 and TRBJ1-6, with 7 bases lining up with TRBD1. Looked up from germline, CDR1 is SGHRS and CDR2 is YFSETQ. V trimming: 3 bases; J trimming: 7 bases; junction bases outside the gene matches: 7. The CDR3 is 15 residues long. In DNA, the CDR3 is TGCGCCAGCAGCTCTGGGACAGAGCAAAATTCACCCCTCCACTTT. Amino acids: CASSSGTEQNSPLHF.

This clonotype appeared a few times. The chain is built from TRBV15 and TRBJ2-7, with 8 bases identical to TRBD1. Losses at the gene ends were 0 bases for V and 4 bases for J; bases not matched to a gene: 2. This CDR3 is 14 amino acids long. Germline loops: CDR1 LNHNV, CDR2 YYDKDF (reference sequence). CDR3 residues: CATSRDRGLYEQYF. CDR3 sequence (DNA): TGTGCCACCAGCAGAGACAGGGGGCTTTACGAGCAGTACTTC.

This clonotype was seen more than once but under ten times. This chain connects TRBV6-1 to TRBJ2-7, with D perhaps matching TRBD1 (5 bases). V was trimmed by 7 bases and J by 5 bases, leaving 18 bases between them. CDR1 is MNHNS and CDR2 is SASEGT in the germline V gene. The CDR3 loop spans 14 amino acids. The DNA for the CDR3 is TGTGCCAGCACCCGGGCTCAGGGCGCCAACGAGCAGTACTTC. Translated, it gives CASTRAQGANEQYF.

This clonotype was picked up a small number of times. The rearrangement joins TRBV5-4 to TRBJ2-3; 9 bases line up with TRBD2. Germline CDR1 reads SGHNT; CDR2 reads YYREEE (reference sequence). The CDR3 totals 14 residues. V gave up 4 bases and J gave up 5 bases; unmatched junction bases: 5. The chain's CDR3 is CASSRTTSGDTQYF. CDR3 in DNA: TGTGCCAGCAGCCGTACGACTAGCGGAGATACGCAGTATTTT. The variable domain in full, with the rest retrieved from reference TRBV5-4 and TRBJ2-3, is ETGVTQSPTHLIKTRGQQVTLRCSSQSGHNTVSWYQQALGQGPQFIFQYYREEENGRGNFPPRFSGLQFPNYSSELNVNALELDDSALYLCASSRTTSGDTQYFGPGTRLTVL.

V and J are TRBV6-4 and TRBJ1-2, with 10 bases aligning to TRBD1. Germline CDR1 is MRHNA and CDR2 is SNTAGT. V lost 2 bases and J lost 0; bases outside the gene matches: 15. The CDR3 has 20 amino acids. The CDR3: CASSDNFIGTGVRSNYGYTF. Here the CDR3 DNA reads TGTGCCAGCAGTGACAATTTTATCGGGACAGGGGTTCGGTCTAACTATGGCTACACCTTC.

This clonotype came up a few times. V is TRBV14 and J is TRBJ1-6, with D possibly TRBD1 on 5 matching bases. Germline-derived CDR1 and CDR2 are SGHDN and FVKESK. Trimming shortened V by 1 base and J by 9 bases, and 10 bases separated the two germline ends. This CDR3 contains 14 residues. The CDR3 reads CASSQAGSISPLHF. The CDR3 bases are TGTGCCAGCAGCCAAGCAGGGTCCATTTCACCCCTCCACTTT. Together with reference TRBV14 and TRBJ1-6, the CDR3 gives the full variable domain: EAGVTQFPSHSVIEKGQTVTLRCDPISGHDNLYWYRRVMGKEIKFLLHFVKESKQDESGMPNNRFLAERTGGTYSTLKVQPAELEDSGVYFCASSQAGSISPLHFGNGTRLTVT.

This clonotype was recorded a few times. The chain recombines TRBV6-1 with TRBJ2-7, with D uncertain. The CDR3 loop spans 15 amino acids. Germline CDR1 MNHNS, CDR2 SASEGT. The V end lost 5 bases, the J end lost 0 bases, and 14 bases lay between the germline ends. The CDR3 DNA reads TGTGCCAGCAGTCTCCAGGCTTCGAGCTCCTACGAGCAGTACTTC. Amino acid sequence: CASSLQASSSYEQYF.

This clonotype was counted only a few times. The chain uses TRBV10-3 and TRBJ2-5, with TRBD2 identical over 8 bases. There are 13 residues in the CDR3. Trimming at V came to 5 bases and at J to 4 bases, leaving 3 bases not matched to a gene. Looked up from germline, CDR1 is ENHRY and CDR2 is SYGVKD. DNA for the CDR3: TGTGCCATCAGTCCGGGAGGGGGAGAGACCCAGTACTTC. Protein sequence: CAISPGGGETQYF.

In its sample, this clonotype was seen a few times. The chain couples TRBV6-1 to TRBJ1-5; 10 positions agree with TRBD1. Germline V gives CDR1 MNHNS, CDR2 SASEGT. The CDR3 loop spans 15 amino acids. V shed 6 bases, J shed 6 bases, and the junction held 8 bases outside the gene matches. In DNA, the CDR3 is TGTGCCAGCAGCCAGACAGGGGGCCAAGGTCAGCCCCAGCATTTT. This translates into CASSQTGGQGQPQHF.

J is TRBJ1-2 and V is TRBV2, with D unclear. From germline, CDR1 is SNHLY and CDR2 FYNNEI. The length of the CDR3 is 14 residues. V gave up 7 bases and J gave up 1 base, with 13 bases separating them. The DNA for the CDR3 is TGTGCCAGCATCGTAGATAAGGTTAACTATGGCTACACCTTC. This gives the protein CASIVDKVNYGYTF.

This clonotype was counted only a few times. V usage is TRBV7-9 and J usage is TRBJ1-2; D is unresolved. The CDR3 is 13 amino acids. The V gene lost 2 bases and the J gene lost 2 bases, with 6 bases spanning the gap. CDR1 SEHNR and CDR2 FQNEAQ come from the germline V gene (reference sequence). The CDR3 DNA is TGTGCCAGCAGCTTACAGGAAAACTATGGCTACACCTTC. Amino acids: CASSLQENYGYTF.

The gene calls are TRBV6-1 and TRBJ2-5; D may be TRBD1 or TRBD2 (5 bases each). Germline lookup yields CDR1 MNHNS and CDR2 SASEGT. Trimming shortened V by 6 bases and J by 5 bases, and 13 bases separated the two germline ends. This CDR3 has 13 amino acids. The CDR3 DNA reads as TGTGCCAGCAGCCGCCGGGACGTCGAGACCCAGTACTTC. Its translation: CASSRRDVETQYF.

The V gene is TRBV14, the J gene TRBJ1-2, with D tentatively TRBD1 (5 bases). This CDR3 region has 13 residues. V lost 3 bases to trimming and J lost 6 bases, with 11 bases between them. CDR1 and CDR2 from the germline V gene are SGHDN and FVKESK. This CDR3 is CASSQPMGHGYTF. The CDR3 DNA sequence: TGTGCCAGCAGCCAGCCCATGGGGCATGGCTACACCTTC.

This clonotype is judged medium-sized. V and J are TRBV6-1 and TRBJ2-5; 11 bases match TRBD1. V trimming: 4 bases; J trimming: 5 bases; junction bases outside the gene matches: 6. CDR1 is MNHNS and CDR2 is SASEGT in the germline V gene. The CDR3 covers 15 residues. The CDR3 region is CASSARTGGYETQYF. The CDR3 nucleotides read TGTGCCAGCAGTGCCCGGACAGGGGGCTATGAGACCCAGTACTTC.

The CDR3 DNA is TGTGCCAGCAGCTTGGCCGACTCTCCCCTATACGAGCAGTACTTC. This codes for CASSLADSPLYEQYF. The genes are TRBV11-1 and TRBJ2-7; D gene unclear. V was pared by 3 bases and J by 4 bases, with 16 bases between. Germline V lookup: CDR1 SGHAT, CDR2 FQDESV (reference sequence). CDR3 length: 15 amino acids.

This clonotype was seen more than once but under ten times. The chain is built from TRBV6-1 and TRBJ2-7; D gene uncertain. The CDR3 contains 10 residues. Germline V gives CDR1 MNHNS, CDR2 SASEGT. The V gene lost 6 bases and the J gene lost 6 bases, with 6 bases spanning the gap. The CDR3 spells CASSRGEQYF. CDR3 DNA sequence: TGTGCCAGCAGCCGAGGCGAGCAGTACTTC.

In its sample, this clonotype was seen a few times. The chain links TRBV19 to TRBJ2-2; 7 bases match TRBD1. This CDR3 has 16 residues. Germline V gives CDR1 LNHDA, CDR2 SQIVND (reference sequence). Losses at the gene ends were 3 bases for V and 6 bases for J; bases not matched to a gene: 10. The CDR3 reads CASSITTGAFAGELFF. CDR3 DNA: TGTGCCAGTAGTATTACCACAGGGGCTTTCGCCGGGGAGCTGTTTTTT.

This clonotype has only a few counts. The chain recombines TRBV7-3 with TRBJ2-1; TRBD2 matches at 16 bases. Losses at the gene ends were 5 bases for V and 2 bases for J; bases not matched to a gene: 3. Germline-derived CDR1 and CDR2 are SGHTA and FQGTGA. The CDR3 loop spans 17 amino acids. The CDR3 DNA sequence: TGTGCCAGCAGCACCGGGACTAGCGGGGGGGCCTACAATGAGCAGTTCTTC. Its protein is CASSTGTSGGAYNEQFF.

This clonotype was seen once. The chain uses TRBV14 and TRBJ2-3; D ambiguous. The CDR3 sequence is 13 residues long. Trimming pared 3 bases from V and 1 base from J, leaving 5 bases between. CDR1 and CDR2 from the germline V gene are SGHDN and FVKESK. DNA for the CDR3: TGTGCCAGCAGCCATTACGGCACAGATACGCAGTATTTT. Residues: CASSHYGTDTQYF.

There are a few counts of this clonotype. The rearrangement joins TRBV2 to TRBJ2-7; D uncertain. This CDR3 has 13 residues. Between the trimmed V and J ends, which lost 2 bases and 6 bases, there was a span of 11 bases. Germline V gives CDR1 SNHLY, CDR2 FYNNEI. The CDR3 reads CASSESAPTEQYF. The CDR3 nucleotides are TGTGCCAGCAGTGAATCAGCACCTACCGAGCAGTACTTC.

V gene TRBV5-1 combines with J gene TRBJ1-1; TRBD1 is a possible D gene (5 bases). Looked up from germline, CDR1 is SGHRS and CDR2 is YFSETQ. The CDR3 spans 17 residues. V lost 5 bases and J lost 6, with 26 bases in between. The CDR3 loop is CASRPGQAAIGVAEAFF. CDR3 bases: TGCGCCAGCAGACCTGGACAAGCCGCAATAGGCGTTGCTGAAGCTTTCTTT.

By sample fraction, this clonotype is medium-sized. V gene TRBV7-3 combines with J gene TRBJ2-5; 8 bases map to TRBD2. CDR1 and CDR2 (germline): SGHTA, FQGTGA. The V gene end was trimmed by 1 base and the J gene end by 3 bases; junction bases not matched to a gene: 7. The CDR3 loop spans 16 amino acids. For the CDR3, the DNA is TGTGCCAGCAGCTTAAGTTTGGGAGCGGGGGAAGAGACCCAGTACTTC. It translates to CASSLSLGAGEETQYF.

The V call is TRBV28, the J call TRBJ1-5; D is uncertain. Germline CDR1 MDHEN, CDR2 SYDVKM. V gave up 7 bases and J gave up 2 bases, with 9 bases separating them. There are 13 residues in the CDR3. Here the CDR3 DNA reads TGTGCCAGCACCCTTTCGGGCAATCAGCCCCAGCATTTT. Residues: CASTLSGNQPQHF. Combining the CDR3 with reference TRBV28 and TRBJ1-5 gives the whole variable domain DVKVTQSSRYLVKRTGEKVFLECVQDMDHENMFWYRQDPGLGLRLIYFSYDVKMKEKGDIPEGYSVSREKKERFSLILESASTNQTSMYLCASTLSGNQPQHFGDGTRLSIL.

The V gene is TRBV5-1, the J gene TRBJ1-3, with D unclear. The CDR3 is made up of 14 amino acids. The ends were cut back, 4 bases at V and 3 bases at J, with 11 bases in the middle. Germline V gives CDR1 SGHRS, CDR2 YFSETQ. CDR3 amino acids: CASSTSAGGNTIYF. In DNA, the CDR3 is TGCGCCAGCAGCACGTCTGCGGGTGGAAACACCATATATTTT.

The chain combines TRBV6-1 with TRBJ1-4; D is perhaps TRBD1 (6 bases). The CDR3 consists of 15 residues. Trimming took 5 bases from V and 6 from J, leaving 16 bases between them. CDR1 MNHNS and CDR2 SASEGT come from the germline V gene. The CDR3 spells CASSMATGNYEKLFF. The DNA for the CDR3 is TGTGCCAGCAGTATGGCCACAGGGAATTATGAAAAACTGTTTTTT.